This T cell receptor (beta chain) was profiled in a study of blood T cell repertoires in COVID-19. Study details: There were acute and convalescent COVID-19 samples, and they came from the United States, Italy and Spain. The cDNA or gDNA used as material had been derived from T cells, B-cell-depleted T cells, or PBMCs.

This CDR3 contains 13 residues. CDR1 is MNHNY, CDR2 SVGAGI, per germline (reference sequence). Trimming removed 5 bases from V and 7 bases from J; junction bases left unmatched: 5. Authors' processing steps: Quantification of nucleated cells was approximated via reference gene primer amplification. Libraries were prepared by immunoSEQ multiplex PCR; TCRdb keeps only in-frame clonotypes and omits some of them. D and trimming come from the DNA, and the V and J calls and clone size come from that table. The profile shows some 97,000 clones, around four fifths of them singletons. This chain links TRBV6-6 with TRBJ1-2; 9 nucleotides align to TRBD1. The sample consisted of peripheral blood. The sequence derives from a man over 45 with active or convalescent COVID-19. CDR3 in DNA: TGTGCCAGCAGTGGGACAGGGTCGGCTGGCTACACCTTC. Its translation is CASSGTGSAGYTF.